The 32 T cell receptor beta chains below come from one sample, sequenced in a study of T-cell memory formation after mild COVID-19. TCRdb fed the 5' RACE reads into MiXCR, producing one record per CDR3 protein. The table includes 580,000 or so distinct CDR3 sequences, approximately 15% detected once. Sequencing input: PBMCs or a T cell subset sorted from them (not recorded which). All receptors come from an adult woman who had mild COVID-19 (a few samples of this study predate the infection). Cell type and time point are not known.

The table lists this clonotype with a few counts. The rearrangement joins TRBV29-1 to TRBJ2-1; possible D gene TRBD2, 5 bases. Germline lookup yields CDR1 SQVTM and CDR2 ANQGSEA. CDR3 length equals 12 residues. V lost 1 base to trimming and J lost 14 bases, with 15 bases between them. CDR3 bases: TGCAGCGTTGAAGTTTTAACGCGGGCTAAGTTCTTC. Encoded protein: CSVEVLTRAKFF.

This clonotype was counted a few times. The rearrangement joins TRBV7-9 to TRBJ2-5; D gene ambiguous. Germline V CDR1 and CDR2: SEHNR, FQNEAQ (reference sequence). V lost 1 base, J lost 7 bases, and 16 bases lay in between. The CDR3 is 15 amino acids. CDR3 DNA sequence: TGTGCCAGCAGCTTAGATCCCGATTTCGGCGGGACCCAGTACTTC. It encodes CASSLDPDFGGTQYF.

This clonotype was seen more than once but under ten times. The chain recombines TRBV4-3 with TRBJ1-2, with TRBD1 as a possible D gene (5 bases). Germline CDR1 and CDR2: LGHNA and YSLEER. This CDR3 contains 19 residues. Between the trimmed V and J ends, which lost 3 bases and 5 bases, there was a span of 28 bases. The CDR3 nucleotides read TGCGCCAGCAGCCAGCAGACCGGGGACTGGCTCTCCCACCTTTATGGCTACACCTTC. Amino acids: CASSQQTGDWLSHLYGYTF.

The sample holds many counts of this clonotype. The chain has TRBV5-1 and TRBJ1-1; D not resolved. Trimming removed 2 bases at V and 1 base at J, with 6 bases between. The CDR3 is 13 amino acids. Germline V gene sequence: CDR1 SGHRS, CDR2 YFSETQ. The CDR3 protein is CASSFYGNTEAFF. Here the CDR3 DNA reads TGCGCCAGCAGCTTTTACGGGAACACTGAAGCTTTCTTT.

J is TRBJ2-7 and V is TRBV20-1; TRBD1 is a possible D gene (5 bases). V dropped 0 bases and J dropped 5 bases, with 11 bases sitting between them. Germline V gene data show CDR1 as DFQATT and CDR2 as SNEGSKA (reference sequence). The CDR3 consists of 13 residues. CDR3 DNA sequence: TGCAGTGCTAGAGATGTGGGGCAGGACGAGCAGTACTTC. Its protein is CSARDVGQDEQYF.

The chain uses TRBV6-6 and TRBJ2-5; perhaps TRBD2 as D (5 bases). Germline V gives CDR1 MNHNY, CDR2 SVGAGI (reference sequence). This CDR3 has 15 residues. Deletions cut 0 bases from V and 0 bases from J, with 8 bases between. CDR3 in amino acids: CASSYSSGNQETQYF. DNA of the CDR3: TGTGCCAGCAGTTACTCATCGGGGAACCAAGAGACCCAGTACTTC.

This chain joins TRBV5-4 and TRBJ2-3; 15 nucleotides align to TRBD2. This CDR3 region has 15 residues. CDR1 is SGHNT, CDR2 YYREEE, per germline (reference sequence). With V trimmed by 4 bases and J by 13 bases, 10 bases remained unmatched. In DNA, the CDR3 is TGTGCCAGCAGCCCGGGACTAGCGGGAGGCCAGGTTGAGTATTTT. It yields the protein CASSPGLAGGQVEYF.

CDR3 in DNA: TGTGCCAGCAGTTTAAGCAGGGCTAGCGGGGGGGCCTGGGGCACCGGGGAGCTGTTTTTT. Its protein product is CASSLSRASGGAWGTGELFF. The rearrangement uses TRBV12-3 or TRBV12-4 and TRBJ2-2; TRBD2 matches at 12 bases. This CDR3 contains 20 residues. Trimming at V came to 2 bases and at J to 4 bases, leaving 14 bases not matched to a gene.

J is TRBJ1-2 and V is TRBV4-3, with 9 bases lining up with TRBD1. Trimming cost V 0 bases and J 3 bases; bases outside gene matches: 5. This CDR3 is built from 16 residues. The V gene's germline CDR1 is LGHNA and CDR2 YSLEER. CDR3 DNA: TGCGCCAGCAGCCAAGATGGTGGGACAGGGTACTATGGCTACACCTTC. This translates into CASSQDGGTGYYGYTF.

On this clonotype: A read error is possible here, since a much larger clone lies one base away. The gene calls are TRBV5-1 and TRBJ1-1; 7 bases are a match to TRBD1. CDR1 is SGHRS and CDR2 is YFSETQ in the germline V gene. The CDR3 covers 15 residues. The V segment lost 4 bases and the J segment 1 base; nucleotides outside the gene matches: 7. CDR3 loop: CASSPKGAPNTEAFF. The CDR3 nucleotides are TGCGCCAGCAGCCCGAAGGGGGCGCCGAACACTGAAGCTTTCTTT.

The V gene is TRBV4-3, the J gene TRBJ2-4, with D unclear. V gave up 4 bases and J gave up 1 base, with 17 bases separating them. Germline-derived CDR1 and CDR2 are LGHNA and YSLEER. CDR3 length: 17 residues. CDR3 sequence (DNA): TGCGCCAGCAGCCTGGGCTCCCCCAGCTCCGCCAAAAACATTCAGTACTTC. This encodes CASSLGSPSSAKNIQYF.

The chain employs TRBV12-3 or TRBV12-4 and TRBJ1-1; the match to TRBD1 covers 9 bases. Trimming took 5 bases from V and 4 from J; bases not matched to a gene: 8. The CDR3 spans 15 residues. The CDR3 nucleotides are TGTGCCAGCAGTCACAGGGACAGGGCGGGCACTGAAGCTTTCTTT. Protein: CASSHRDRAGTEAFF.

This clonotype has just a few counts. The CDR3 region has the DNA TGTGCCAGCAGCTCGGAAGGACTAGCGGGAGGTATGGACACCGGACACAATGAGCAGTTCTTC. This sequence encodes CASSSEGLAGGMDTGHNEQFF. The V gene is TRBV7-6, the J gene TRBJ2-1; TRBD2 matches at 14 bases. The V gene's germline CDR1 is SGHVS and CDR2 FNYEAQ. The CDR3 length is 21 residues. V shed 4 bases, J shed 5 bases, and the junction held 19 bases outside the gene matches.

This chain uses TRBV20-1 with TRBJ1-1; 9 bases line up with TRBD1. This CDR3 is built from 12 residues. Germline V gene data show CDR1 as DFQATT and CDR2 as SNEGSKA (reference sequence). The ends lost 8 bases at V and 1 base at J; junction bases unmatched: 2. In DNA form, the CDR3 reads TGCAGTCAGGACAGGGGGAACACTGAAGCTTTCTTT. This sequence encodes CSQDRGNTEAFF.

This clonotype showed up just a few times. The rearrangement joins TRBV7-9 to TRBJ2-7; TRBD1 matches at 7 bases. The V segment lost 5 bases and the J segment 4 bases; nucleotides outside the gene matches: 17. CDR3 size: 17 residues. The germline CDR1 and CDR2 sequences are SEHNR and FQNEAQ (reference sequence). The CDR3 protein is CASSHLAGRTGGYEQYF. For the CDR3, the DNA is TGTGCCAGCAGCCATTTAGCCGGACGGACAGGAGGATACGAGCAGTACTTC.

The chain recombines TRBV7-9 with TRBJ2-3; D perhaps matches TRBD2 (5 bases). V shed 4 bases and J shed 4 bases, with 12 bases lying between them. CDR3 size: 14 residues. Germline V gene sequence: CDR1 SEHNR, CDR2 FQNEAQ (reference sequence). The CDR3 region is CASSWELSPDTQYF. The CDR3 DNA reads TGTGCCAGCAGCTGGGAGCTTTCCCCAGATACGCAGTATTTT. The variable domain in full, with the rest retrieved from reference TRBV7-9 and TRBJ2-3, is DTGVSQNPRHKITKRGQNVTFRCDPISEHNRLYWYRQTLGQGPEFLTYFQNEAQLEKSRLLSDRFSAERPKGSFSTLEIQRTEQGDSAMYLCASSWELSPDTQYFGPGTRLTVL.

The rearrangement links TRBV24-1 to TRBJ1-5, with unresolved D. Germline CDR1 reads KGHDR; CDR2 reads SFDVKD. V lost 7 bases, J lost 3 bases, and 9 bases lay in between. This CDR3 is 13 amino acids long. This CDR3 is CATSLGYNQPQHF. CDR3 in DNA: TGTGCCACCAGCTTAGGGTACAATCAGCCCCAGCATTTT.

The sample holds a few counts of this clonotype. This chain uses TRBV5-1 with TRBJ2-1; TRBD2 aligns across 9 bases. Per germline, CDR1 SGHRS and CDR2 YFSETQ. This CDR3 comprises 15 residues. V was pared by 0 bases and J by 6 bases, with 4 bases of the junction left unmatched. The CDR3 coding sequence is TGCGCCAGCAGCTTGGATGGACTAGCGCCCAATGAGCAGTTCTTC. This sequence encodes CASSLDGLAPNEQFF.

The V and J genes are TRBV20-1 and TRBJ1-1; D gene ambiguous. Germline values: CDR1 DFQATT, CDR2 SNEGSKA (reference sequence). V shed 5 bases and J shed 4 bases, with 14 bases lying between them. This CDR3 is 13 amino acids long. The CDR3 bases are TGCAGTGCTTTGCGGGCGGATGGCACTGAAGCTTTCTTT. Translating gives CSALRADGTEAFF.

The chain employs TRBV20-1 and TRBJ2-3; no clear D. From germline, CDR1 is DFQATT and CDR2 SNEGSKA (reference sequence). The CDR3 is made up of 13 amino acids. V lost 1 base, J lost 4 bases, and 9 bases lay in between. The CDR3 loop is CSARVLAADTQYF. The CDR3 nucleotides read TGCAGTGCTAGAGTACTGGCTGCAGATACGCAGTATTTT.

Written as DNA, the CDR3 is TGTGCCAGCAGCTTAGACGACCTCAATCAGCCCCAGCATTTT. This translates into CASSLDDLNQPQHF. The rearrangement joins TRBV7-9 to TRBJ1-5; no clear D gene. Germline V gene data show CDR1 as SEHNR and CDR2 as FQNEAQ (reference sequence). V lost 1 base, J lost 3 bases, and 7 bases lay in between. The CDR3 runs to 14 residues.

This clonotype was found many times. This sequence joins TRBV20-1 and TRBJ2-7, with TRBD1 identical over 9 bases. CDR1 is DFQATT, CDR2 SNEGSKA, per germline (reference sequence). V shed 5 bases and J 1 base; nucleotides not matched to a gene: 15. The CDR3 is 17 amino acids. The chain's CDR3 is CSAPLTGRDRASYEQYF. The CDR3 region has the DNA TGCAGTGCTCCCTTGACCGGCCGGGACAGGGCTTCCTACGAGCAGTACTTC.

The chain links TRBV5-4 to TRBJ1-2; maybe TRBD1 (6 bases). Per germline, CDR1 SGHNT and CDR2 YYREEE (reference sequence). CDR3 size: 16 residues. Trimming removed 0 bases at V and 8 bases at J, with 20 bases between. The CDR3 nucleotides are TGTGCCAGCAGCTTGGAGTATAAACAGGGAAGATACGGCTACACCTTC. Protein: CASSLEYKQGRYGYTF.

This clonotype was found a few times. DNA for the CDR3: TGTGCCAGCAGCTTGGGCCCATGGGGGAGGAATTCACCCCTCCACTTT. It translates to CASSLGPWGRNSPLHF. This chain joins TRBV7-2 and TRBJ1-6, with D possibly matching TRBD1 (5 bases). The CDR3 is made up of 16 amino acids. Germline V gene lookup returns CDR1 SGHTA and CDR2 FQGNSA. V dropped 3 bases and J dropped 7 bases, with 16 bases sitting between them.

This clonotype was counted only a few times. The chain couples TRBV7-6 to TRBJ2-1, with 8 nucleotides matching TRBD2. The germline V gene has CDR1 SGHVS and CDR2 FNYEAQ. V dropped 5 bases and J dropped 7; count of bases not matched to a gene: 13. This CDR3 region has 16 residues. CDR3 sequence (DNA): TGTGCCAGCAGCCCCCTAGGGCGGGAGGTTAATAATGAGCAGTTCTTC. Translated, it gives CASSPLGREVNNEQFF.

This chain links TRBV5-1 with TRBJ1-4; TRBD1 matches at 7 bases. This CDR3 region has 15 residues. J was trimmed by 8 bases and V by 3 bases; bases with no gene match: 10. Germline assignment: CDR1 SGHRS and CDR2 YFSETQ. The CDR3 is CASSWREGAGEKLFF. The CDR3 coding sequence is TGCGCCAGCAGCTGGAGGGAGGGGGCTGGGGAAAAACTGTTTTTT.

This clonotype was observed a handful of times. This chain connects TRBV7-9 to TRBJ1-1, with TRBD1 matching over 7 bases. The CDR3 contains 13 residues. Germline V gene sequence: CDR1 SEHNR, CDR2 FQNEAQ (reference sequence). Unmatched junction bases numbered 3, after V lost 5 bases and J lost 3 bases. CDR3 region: CASSHTGDTEAFF. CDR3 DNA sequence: TGTGCCAGCAGCCATACAGGGGACACTGAAGCTTTCTTT.

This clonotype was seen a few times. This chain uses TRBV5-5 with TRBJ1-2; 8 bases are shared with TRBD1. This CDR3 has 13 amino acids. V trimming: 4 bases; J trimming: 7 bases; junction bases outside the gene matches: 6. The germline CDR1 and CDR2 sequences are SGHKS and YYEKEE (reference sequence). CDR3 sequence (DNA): TGTGCCAGCAGCGCGACAGGGGATGGTGGCTACACCTTC. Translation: CASSATGDGGYTF.

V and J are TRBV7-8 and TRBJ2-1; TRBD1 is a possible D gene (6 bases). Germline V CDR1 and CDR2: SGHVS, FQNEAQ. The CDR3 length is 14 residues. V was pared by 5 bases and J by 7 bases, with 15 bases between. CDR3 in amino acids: CASSHRVEVNEQFF. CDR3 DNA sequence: TGTGCCAGCAGCCACAGGGTGGAGGTGAATGAGCAGTTCTTC.

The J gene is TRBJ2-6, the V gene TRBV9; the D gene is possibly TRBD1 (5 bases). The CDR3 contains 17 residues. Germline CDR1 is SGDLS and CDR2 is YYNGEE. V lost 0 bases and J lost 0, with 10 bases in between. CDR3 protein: CASSVANRLSGANVLTF. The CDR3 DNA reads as TGTGCCAGCAGCGTAGCTAACAGGCTCTCTGGGGCCAACGTCCTGACTTTC.

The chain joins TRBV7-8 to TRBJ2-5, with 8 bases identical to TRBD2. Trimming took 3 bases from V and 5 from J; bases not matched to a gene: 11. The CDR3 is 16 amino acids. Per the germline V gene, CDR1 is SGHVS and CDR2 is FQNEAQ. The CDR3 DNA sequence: TGTGCCAGCAGCTTTACAAAGACTAGCGTGATGGAGACCCAGTACTTC. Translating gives CASSFTKTSVMETQYF.

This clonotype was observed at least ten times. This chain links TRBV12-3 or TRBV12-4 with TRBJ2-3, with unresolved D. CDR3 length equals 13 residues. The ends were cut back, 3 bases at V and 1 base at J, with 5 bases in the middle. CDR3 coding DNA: TGTGCCAGCAGTTTTGGCCGCACAGATACGCAGTATTTT. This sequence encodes CASSFGRTDTQYF.